The sample holds a few counts of the clone carrying this T cell receptor beta chain. Its antigen remains unidentified. TCRdb ran MiXCR on the PCR reads and lists one entry per CDR3 protein. The table records about 36,000 distinct CDR3 sequences, around a sixth of them present only once. Based on a CD8+CD4-CCR7+CD45RA+ profile, naive CD8 T cells were sorted. The data stem from a study of molecular identifiers for immune sequencing clone quantification. The V gene's germline CDR1 is SGHDN and CDR2 FVKESK. After removal of 3 bases from V and 9 bases from J, the junction contained 8 bases not matched to a gene. This CDR3 has 14 amino acids. Study-level findings and limits: Barcode-sharing identical TCR molecules could underestimate highly expanded clone sizes. Clonotypes topping 20 RNA copies carried over 99% of effector molecules but under 1% of naive ones. Spiked Jurkat TCR RNA equivalent to one cell reportedly surfaced among over 850,000 naive cells.

This rearrangement joins TRBV14 to TRBJ2-1, with TRBD2 matching over 7 bases. The sample was naive CD8+ T cells from blood, with Jurkat cell RNA spiked in. As to subset: FACS-sorted CD8+CD4-CCR7+CD45RA+ naive T cells. The clonotype originates from a human donor in good health. Some libraries in this study had Jurkat cell RNA spiked in. The CDR3 coding sequence is TGTGCCAGCAGCCAGGTGGGAGGGCCTATTGAGCAGTTCTTC. This sequence encodes CASSQVGGPIEQFF.